The 5 T cell receptor beta chains below come from one sample, sequenced in a study of shared T cell receptors in the human thymus. Some clones are missing from TCRdb's copy, which holds only in-frame ones; the method was immunoSEQ multiplex PCR. The repertoire holds about 660,000 clones, with roughly 90% as singletons. These data also formed part of another study, on human thymus T cells.

The source material was thymocytes. The source of these receptors is a boy younger than two with a congenital heart defect.

This clone has just one count. The chain combines TRBV29-1 with TRBJ2-1; TRBD2 matches 9 bases. Germline V CDR1 and CDR2: SQVTM, ANQGSEA. This CDR3 is built from 13 residues. V shed 4 bases and J 3 bases; nucleotides not matched to a gene: 1. This CDR3 is CSVVAGDYNEQFF. The CDR3, as DNA: TGCAGCGTTGTAGCGGGAGACTACAATGAGCAGTTCTTC.

This rearrangement joins TRBV27 to TRBJ1-2; a weak D match, TRBD1 (5 bases). CDR3 length: 12 residues. The V end was cut by 5 bases, the J end by 5 bases, with 9 bases between. Germline V CDR1 and CDR2: MNHEY, SMNVEV (reference sequence). The CDR3: CASSHGGYGYTF. In nucleotides, the CDR3 is TGTGCCAGCAGTCACGGGGGTTATGGCTACACCTTC.

V usage is TRBV6-5 and J usage is TRBJ2-7, with TRBD2 identical over 11 bases. The junction had 3 bases not matched to a gene; V was cut back by 6 bases and J by 2 bases. The CDR3 is made up of 14 amino acids. CDR1 MNHEY and CDR2 SVGAGI come from the germline V gene. CDR3 in amino acids: CASRGTSGTYEQYF. The CDR3 DNA reads as TGTGCCAGCAGAGGGACTAGCGGCACCTACGAGCAGTACTTC.

The chain links TRBV27 to TRBJ1-2; a possible D gene is TRBD1 (6 bases). This CDR3 spans 16 amino acids. CDR1 is MNHEY and CDR2 is SMNVEV in the germline V gene (reference sequence). V lost 2 bases, J lost 2 bases, and 15 bases lay in between. The CDR3 is CASSLEATGRNYGYTF. DNA for the CDR3: TGTGCCAGCAGTTTAGAAGCGACAGGCCGGAACTATGGCTACACCTTC.

DNA for the CDR3: TGCGCCAGCAGCTGGAGACCCCGACCTGGGACACCCTATCTCTCCTACAATGAGCAGTTCTTC. Its translation: CASSWRPRPGTPYLSYNEQFF. The chain employs TRBV5-1 and TRBJ2-1, with TRBD1 as a possible D gene (6 bases). Trimming cost V 3 bases and J 0 bases, with 28 bases left between them. Germline-derived CDR1 and CDR2 are SGHRS and YFSETQ. The length of the CDR3 is 21 residues. The whole variable domain, filled in from reference TRBV5-1 and TRBJ2-1, reads KAGVTQTPRYLIKTRGQQVTLSCSPISGHRSVSWYQQTPGQGLQFLFEYFSETQRNKGNFPGRFSGRQFSNSRSEMNVSTLELGDSALYLCASSWRPRPGTPYLSYNEQFFGPGTRLTVL.